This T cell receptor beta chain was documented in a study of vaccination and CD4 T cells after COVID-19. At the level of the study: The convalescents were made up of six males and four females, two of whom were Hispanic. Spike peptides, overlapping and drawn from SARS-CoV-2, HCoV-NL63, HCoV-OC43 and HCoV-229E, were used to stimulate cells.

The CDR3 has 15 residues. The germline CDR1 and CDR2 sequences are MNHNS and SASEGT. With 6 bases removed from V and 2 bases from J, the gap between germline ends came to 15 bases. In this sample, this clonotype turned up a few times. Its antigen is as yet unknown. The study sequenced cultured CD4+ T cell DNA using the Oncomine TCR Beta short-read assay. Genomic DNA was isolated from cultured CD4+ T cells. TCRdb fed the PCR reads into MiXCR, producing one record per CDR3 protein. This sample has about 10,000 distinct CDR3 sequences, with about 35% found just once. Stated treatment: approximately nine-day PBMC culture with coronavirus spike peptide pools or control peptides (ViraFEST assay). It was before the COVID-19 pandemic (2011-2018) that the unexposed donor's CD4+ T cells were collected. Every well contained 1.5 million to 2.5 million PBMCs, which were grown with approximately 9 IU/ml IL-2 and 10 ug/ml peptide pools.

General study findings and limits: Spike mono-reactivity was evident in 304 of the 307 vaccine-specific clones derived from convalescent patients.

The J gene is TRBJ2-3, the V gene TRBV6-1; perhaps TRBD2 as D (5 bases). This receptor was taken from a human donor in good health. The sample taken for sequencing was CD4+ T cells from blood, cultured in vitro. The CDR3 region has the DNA TGTGCCAGCAGCCTCGCGGGCTCGTACACAGATACGCAGTATTTT. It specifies CASSLAGSYTDTQYF.